The rows below give T cell receptor beta chains drawn from one sample of a study of T cell responses to AZD1222 COVID-19 vaccine. Produced via immunoSEQ multiplex PCR; TCRdb's table is partial and in-frame only. The table lists 100,000 to 150,000 clones, approximately 91% of them singletons. Sequences were derived from peripheral blood, sampled 28 days after the second AZD1222 dose. These receptors all come from an adult who received the AZD1222 COVID-19 vaccine. Each CDR3 is given with its conserved first and last residue. Fields, in order: CDR3 length, V gene, J gene, clone size, D gene, CDR3 protein, CDR3 DNA. The D gene is left open where the match is weak. Clone size appears in some rows only: once, few, many, or a class for an expanded clone.

>14|TRBV6-5|TRBJ2-7|NA|TRBD2
CASSRLAGLYEQYF
TGTGCCAGCAGTCGGCTAGCGGGACTTTACGAGCAGTACTTC
>11|TRBV10-2|TRBJ2-7|once|NA
CASSDPYEQYF
TGCGCCAGCAGTGACCCGTACGAGCAGTACTTC
>13|TRBV28|TRBJ1-6|once|NA
CASSRGRDSPLHF
TGTGCCAGCAGCCGTGGGAGGGATTCACCCCTCCACTTT
>16|TRBV28|TRBJ2-1|NA|TRBD1
CASSILWTGGVNEQFF
TGTGCCAGCAGTATACTTTGGACAGGGGGGGTCAATGAGCAGTTCTTC
>14|TRBV2|TRBJ2-3|NA|TRBD2
CASSSGSSTDTQYF
TGTGCCAGCAGTAGCGGGAGTTCCACAGATACGCAGTATTTT
>15|TRBV6-5|TRBJ2-7|NA|NA
CASIPAPVGVYEQYF
TGTGCCAGCATCCCGGCCCCGGTGGGAGTCTACGAGCAGTACTTC
>15|TRBV6-1|TRBJ2-7|NA|NA
CASSEARLDIGEQYF
TGTGCCAGCAGTGAAGCGAGACTAGATATTGGCGAGCAGTACTTC
>16|TRBV27|TRBJ1-4|few|NA
CASSLVKGGLGEKLFF
TGTGCCAGCAGTTTAGTGAAGGGGGGCTTGGGTGAAAAACTGTTTTTT
>16|TRBV13|TRBJ2-3|NA|NA
CASSLGGGLRADTQYF
TGTGCCAGCAGCTTAGGCGGGGGCCTTAGGGCAGATACGCAGTATTTT
>13|TRBV9|TRBJ1-5|NA|NA
CASSVDVNQPQHF
TGTGCCAGCAGCGTAGACGTCAATCAGCCCCAGCATTTT
>15|TRBV3-1/TRBV3-2|TRBJ2-1|NA|TRBD2
CASSPVSGVHNEQFF
TGTGCCAGCAGCCCAGTTAGCGGGGTTCACAATGAGCAGTTCTTC
>15|TRBV6-2/TRBV6-3|TRBJ2-7|NA|TRBD1
CASSYLGRGLYEQYF
TGTGCCAGCAGTTACCTTGGCAGGGGGCTTTACGAGCAGTACTTC
>14|TRBV3-1/TRBV3-2|TRBJ2-3|few|TRBD2
CASSLAGDGDTQYF
TGTGCCAGCAGCCTAGCGGGAGACGGGGATACGCAGTATTTT
>15|TRBV4-1|TRBJ1-1|NA|TRBD1
CASSHITGVNTEAFF
TGCGCCAGCAGCCATATTACAGGGGTGAACACTGAAGCTTTCTTT
>16|TRBV30|TRBJ2-3|NA|TRBD1
CAWSPGTASSTDTQYF
TGTGCCTGGAGTCCAGGGACAGCCTCTAGCACAGATACGCAGTATTTT
>19|TRBV7-6|TRBJ2-6|once|TRBD2
CASSPIPGGQGSGANVLTF
TGTGCCAGCAGTCCAATACCGGGAGGGCAGGGGTCTGGGGCCAACGTCCTGACTTTC
>13|TRBV5-6|TRBJ1-2|NA|NA
CASSQNPRHGYTF
TGTGCCAGCAGCCAAAACCCCAGACATGGCTACACCTTC
>14|TRBV18|TRBJ2-7|NA|NA
CASSPTYQSYEQYF
TGTGCCAGCTCACCGACCTACCAATCCTACGAGCAGTACTTC
>14|TRBV7-6|TRBJ2-7|NA|NA
CASSHRDPGSEQYF
TGTGCCAGCAGCCACCGGGACCCCGGTTCCGAGCAGTACTTC
>15|TRBV13|TRBJ2-7|NA|TRBD2
CASSLAGTRAYEQYF
TGTGCCAGCAGCTTAGCCGGGACTAGGGCATACGAGCAGTACTTC
>15|TRBV6-5|TRBJ2-1|NA|TRBD2
CASTLGLAGSNEQFF
TGTGCCAGCACCCTCGGACTAGCGGGATCCAATGAGCAGTTCTTC
>18|TRBV18|TRBJ1-4|NA|NA
CASSQVVGFSSFGEKLFF
TGTGCCAGCTCACAGGTCGTGGGCTTTAGTTCTTTCGGTGAAAAACTGTTTTTT
>17|TRBV15|TRBJ2-6|NA|NA
CATSSRQFLSGANVLTF
TGTGCCACCAGCTCTCGACAGTTTCTCTCTGGGGCCAACGTCCTGACTTTC
>15|TRBV27|TRBJ1-5|NA|TRBD1
CASSPPGQPNQPQHF
TGTGCCAGCAGTCCACCGGGACAGCCTAATCAGCCCCAGCATTTT
>14|TRBV3-1/TRBV3-2|TRBJ1-1|NA|NA
CASSQESRATEAFF
TGTGCCAGCAGCCAAGAAAGCAGGGCTACTGAAGCTTTCTTT
>17|TRBV7-3|TRBJ2-3|NA|NA
CASSPAGGGPSTDTQYF
TGTGCCAGCAGCCCCGCCGGGGGCGGCCCTAGCACAGATACGCAGTATTTT
>15|TRBV7-7|TRBJ2-3|NA|TRBD1
CASSHGQGLADTQYF
TGTGCTAGCAGTCACGGACAGGGGTTGGCAGATACGCAGTATTTT
>13|TRBV6-6|TRBJ2-5|NA|NA
CASNFIVRETQYF
TGTGCCAGTAATTTCATCGTCAGAGAGACCCAGTACTTC
>16|TRBV2|TRBJ1-4|NA|TRBD1
CASGGTGVVTNEKLFF
TGTGCCAGCGGGGGGACAGGGGTCGTCACTAATGAAAAACTGTTTTTT
>14|TRBV2|TRBJ1-4|NA|NA
CASSVQGIDEKLFF
TGTGCCAGCAGTGTTCAGGGGATTGATGAAAAACTGTTTTTT
>14|TRBV7-2|TRBJ1-1|NA|NA
CASSLALRRAEAFF
TGTGCCAGCAGCTTAGCCCTTCGGCGCGCTGAAGCTTTCTTT
>15|TRBV19|TRBJ2-2|NA|NA
CASSIVGSGTGELFF
TGTGCCAGTAGTATTGTAGGGAGTGGTACCGGGGAGCTGTTTTTT
>15|TRBV11-2|TRBJ2-2|NA|NA
CASSLGHIRAGELFF
TGTGCCAGCAGCTTGGGACACATAAGGGCCGGGGAGCTGTTTTTT
>18|TRBV10-3|TRBJ1-1|once|TRBD1
CAISEFGVRQGRATEAFF
TGTGCCATCAGTGAATTCGGAGTCCGACAGGGGAGGGCCACTGAAGCTTTCTTT
>15|TRBV10-3|TRBJ2-2|NA|NA
CAISDHPANTGELFF
TGTGCCATCAGTGACCACCCCGCGAACACCGGGGAGCTGTTTTTT
>14|TRBV5-1|TRBJ1-6|NA|NA
CATSGDTDNSPLHF
TGCGCCACCAGCGGTGACACTGATAATTCACCCCTCCACTTT
>11|TRBV29-1|TRBJ1-2|NA|NA
CSVDRVYGYTF
TGCAGCGTTGACAGGGTCTATGGCTACACCTTC
>13|TRBV7-2|TRBJ1-2|NA|NA
CASSLGQAWGYTF
TGTGCCAGCAGCTTAGGACAGGCCTGGGGCTACACCTTC
>16|TRBV5-4|TRBJ2-3|NA|TRBD2
CASSFLLAGLTDTQYF
TGTGCCAGCAGCTTCCTGCTAGCGGGATTAACAGATACGCAGTATTTT
>15|TRBV7-2|TRBJ1-5|few|NA
CASSRQTGANQPQHF
TGTGCCAGCAGCCGGCAGACAGGCGCAAATCAGCCCCAGCATTTT
>16|TRBV21-1|TRBJ2-4|NA|NA
CASVGQRTLAKNIQYF
TGTGCCAGCGTAGGACAAAGAACCTTAGCCAAAAACATTCAGTACTTC
>15|TRBV3-1/TRBV3-2|TRBJ2-7|NA|NA
CASSQGPGQTYEQYF
TGTGCCAGCAGCCAAGGACCTGGACAGACCTACGAGCAGTACTTC
>12|TRBV21-1|TRBJ2-5|NA|NA
CASVTEEETQYF
TGTGCCAGCGTTACTGAGGAAGAGACCCAGTACTTC
>14|TRBV24-1|TRBJ1-2|NA|NA
CATSVGSGRDGYTF
TGTGCCACCAGTGTCGGTTCGGGCCGGGATGGCTACACCTTC
>13|TRBV7-3|TRBJ1-2|NA|NA
CASSPGSGYGYTF
TGTGCCAGCAGCCCCGGCAGTGGCTATGGCTACACCTTC
>13|TRBV2|TRBJ2-3|NA|NA
CASLVGTTDTQYF
TGTGCCAGCCTTGTCGGGACCACAGATACGCAGTATTTT
>16|TRBV30|TRBJ2-6|once|TRBD1
CAWSKTGGSGANVLTF
TGTGCCTGGAGTAAGACAGGGGGCTCTGGGGCCAACGTCCTGACTTTC
>14|TRBV6-5|TRBJ1-3|NA|NA
CASMGANSGNTIYF
TGTGCCAGCATGGGGGCTAACTCTGGAAACACCATATATTTT
>12|TRBV5-1|TRBJ2-5|NA|NA
CASSLLQETQYF
TGCGCCAGCAGCTTGCTACAAGAGACCCAGTACTTC
>12|TRBV28|TRBJ1-2|NA|NA
CASQLREAGYTF
TGTGCCAGCCAACTCAGGGAAGCTGGCTACACCTTC